These 20 T cell receptor beta chains share one sample of origin, sequenced in a study of Ad26.COV2.S vaccination and SARS-CoV-2 variants. Treatment: some 19 received Ad26.COV2.S at low or high dose, single or two shots; about 5 received placebo; per-sample allocation not given. Samples analyzed were those drawn on day 63 after the first vaccine or placebo injection. Some clones are missing from TCRdb's copy, which holds only in-frame ones; the method was immunoSEQ multiplex PCR. The sample has a few hundred thousand clones, 83% seen once. This sample comprised peripheral blood, obtained in a trial of Ad26.COV2.S vaccine versus placebo. The origin of the receptors is a person aged 18-60 years who received the Ad26.COV2.S COVID-19 vaccine or a placebo.

This clone turned up a few times. The V call is TRBV7-9, the J call TRBJ2-3, with a possible D match to TRBD1 (7 bases). The CDR3 has 14 residues. The V and J ends lost 5 bases and 4 bases respectively, with 13 bases between them. Germline CDR1 SEHNR, CDR2 FQNEAQ (reference sequence). The CDR3, as DNA: TGTGCCAGCAGCCTTAGGAGGGGGCCAGATACGCAGTATTTT. Translation gives CASSLRRGPDTQYF.

In this sample, this clone turned up a few times. CDR3 residues: CASSLTGKGNSPLHF. CDR3 sequence (DNA): TGCGCCAGCAGCCTGACAGGGAAGGGTAATTCACCCCTCCACTTT. This chain uses TRBV5-1 with TRBJ1-6; 7 bases match TRBD1. The CDR3 consists of 15 residues. Trimming cost V 4 bases and J 6 bases; bases outside gene matches: 7. The germline CDR1 and CDR2 sequences are SGHRS and YFSETQ.

The CDR3 loop is CASSSGGYNQPQHF. The CDR3 DNA is TGTGCCAGCAGCTCCGGAGGTTACAATCAGCCCCAGCATTTT. The rearrangement joins TRBV5-4 to TRBJ1-5; no clear D gene. CDR3 length: 14 residues. Trimming shortened V by 3 bases and J by 3 bases, and 10 bases separated the two germline ends. CDR1 and CDR2 (germline): SGHNT, YYREEE (reference sequence).

CDR3 loop: CASSFLRGGGNQPQHF. The CDR3 nucleotides are TGTGCCAGCAGTTTCCTCCGTGGGGGAGGAAATCAGCCCCAGCATTTT. The chain is built from TRBV27 and TRBJ1-5; D is possibly TRBD1 (5 bases). Trimming pared 3 bases from V and 4 bases from J, leaving 16 bases between. This CDR3 is 16 amino acids long. Germline V gives CDR1 MNHEY, CDR2 SMNVEV (reference sequence).

The rearrangement uses TRBV2 and TRBJ2-5, with TRBD1 matching 10 bases. The CDR3 runs 14 residues. From germline, CDR1 is SNHLY and CDR2 FYNNEI. V trimming: 6 bases; J trimming: 4 bases; junction bases outside the gene matches: 5. Here the CDR3 DNA reads TGTGCCAGCAGAGCCGACAGGGGGCGAGAGACCCAGTACTTC. Its protein product is CASRADRGRETQYF.

In DNA form, the CDR3 reads TGTGCCAGCTCACCACCCGGGGCCAACGTCCTGACTTTC. It specifies CASSPPGANVLTF. The gene calls are TRBV18 and TRBJ2-6; D is unresolved. The CDR3 is 13 residues long. Germline CDR1 KGHSH, CDR2 LQKENI. V shed 0 bases and J shed 4 bases, with 1 base lying between them.

With respect to this clone: The same CDR3 can be traced to other DNA sequences in this sample. The chain carries TRBV7-9 and TRBJ2-7; D unclear. CDR1 is SEHNR, CDR2 FQNEAQ, per germline (reference sequence). V was pared by 3 bases and J by 3 bases, with 6 bases between. The CDR3 runs to 12 residues. DNA for the CDR3: TGTGCCAGCAGCTTTTCCCACTACGAGCAGTACTTC. The encoded protein is CASSFSHYEQYF. Filled out from reference TRBV7-9 and TRBJ2-7, the complete variable domain reads DTGVSQNPRHKITKRGQNVTFRCDPISEHNRLYWYRQTLGQGPEFLTYFQNEAQLEKSRLLSDRFSAERPKGSFSTLEIQRTEQGDSAMYLCASSFSHYEQYFGPGTRLTVT.

About this clone itself: The sample carries other DNA sequences with the same CDR3. The chain links TRBV7-2 to TRBJ2-7, with a weak D call TRBD2 (5 bases). CDR1 is SGHTA and CDR2 is FQGNSA in the germline V gene. V lost 0 bases and J lost 6, with 9 bases in between. The CDR3 spans 13 residues. The CDR3 loop reads CASSLARVGEQYF. In nucleotides, the CDR3 is TGTGCCAGCAGCTTAGCGAGGGTAGGCGAGCAGTACTTC.

This clone was observed a single time. The chain couples TRBV18 to TRBJ2-7; D is undetermined. Germline values: CDR1 KGHSH, CDR2 LQKENI. The CDR3 runs to 13 residues. V lost 9 bases to trimming and J lost 2 bases, with 14 bases between them. CDR3: CASSQQKTYEQYF. CDR3 DNA: TGTGCCAGTTCCCAACAGAAGACCTACGAGCAGTACTTC.

This chain uses TRBV19 with TRBJ2-7; D is tentatively TRBD1 or TRBD2 (5 bases each). The V and J ends lost 6 bases and 3 bases respectively, with 15 bases between them. In germline, CDR1 is LNHDA, CDR2 SQIVND (reference sequence). The length of the CDR3 is 14 residues. This CDR3 reads CASSHPGPNYEQYF. Here the CDR3 DNA reads TGTGCCAGTAGCCATCCGGGACCAAACTACGAGCAGTACTTC.

The chain is built from TRBV6-4 and TRBJ1-2; no definite D call. Trimming shortened V by 4 bases and J by 7 bases, and 16 bases separated the two germline ends. The CDR3 runs 14 residues. Germline V gives CDR1 MRHNA, CDR2 SNTAGT. CDR3 amino acids: CASSVSYLDGGYTF. In DNA, the CDR3 is TGTGCCAGCAGTGTTTCATATTTGGACGGTGGCTACACCTTC.

As DNA, the CDR3 is TGCGCCAGCAGCCCTCGTGGTTATGGCTACACCTTC. Translating gives CASSPRGYGYTF. This chain connects TRBV5-1 to TRBJ1-2; D uncertain. Deletions cut 4 bases from V and 5 bases from J, with 9 bases between. The CDR3 is 12 residues long. CDR1 is SGHRS and CDR2 is YFSETQ in the germline V gene. The full variable domain, in which reference TRBV5-1 and TRBJ1-2 provide the parts outside the CDR3, is KAGVTQTPRYLIKTRGQQVTLSCSPISGHRSVSWYQQTPGQGLQFLFEYFSETQRNKGNFPGRFSGRQFSNSRSEMNVSTLELGDSALYLCASSPRGYGYTFGSGTRLTVV.

The chain is built from TRBV6-5 and TRBJ1-1; TRBD1 aligns across 7 bases. The V and J ends lost 5 bases and 7 bases, in that order; junction bases with no gene match: 13. This CDR3 region has 15 residues. Germline values: CDR1 MNHEY, CDR2 SVGAGI. The CDR3 here is CASSTRDSLAFEAFF. The CDR3 bases are TGTGCCAGCAGTACCCGGGACAGTCTGGCCTTTGAAGCTTTCTTT.

J is TRBJ2-7 and V is TRBV4-2; 12 bases line up with TRBD1. This CDR3 comprises 15 residues. Germline loops: CDR1 LGHNA, CDR2 YNFKEQ. The J segment lost 3 bases and the V segment lost 4 bases, leaving 4 bases of the junction unmatched. In DNA form, the CDR3 reads TGTGCCAGCAGCCCAGGGACAGGGGGCCTCTACGAGCAGTACTTC. Translating it yields CASSPGTGGLYEQYF.

The V gene is TRBV6-6, the J gene TRBJ2-3, with 7 bases matching TRBD1. Germline CDR1 is MNHNY and CDR2 is SVGAGI (reference sequence). V trimming: 2 bases; J trimming: 1 base; junction bases outside the gene matches: 6. The CDR3 is 16 residues long. The CDR3 DNA reads TGTGCCAGCAGTTACGACGGGACAGTGGGCACAGATACGCAGTATTTT. It yields the protein CASSYDGTVGTDTQYF.

This rearrangement joins TRBV6-5 to TRBJ2-1; a possible D gene is TRBD1 (5 bases). This CDR3 region has 13 residues. CDR1 MNHEY and CDR2 SVGAGI come from the germline V gene. V was cut by 2 bases and J by 4 bases, with 6 bases left in between. The CDR3 spells CASSYRQYNEQFF. CDR3 in DNA: TGTGCCAGCAGTTACCGACAGTACAATGAGCAGTTCTTC.

V gene TRBV27 combines with J gene TRBJ2-1, with D possibly being TRBD1 or TRBD2 (5 bases each). With 0 bases removed from V and 8 bases from J, the gap between germline ends came to 8 bases. Germline assignment: CDR1 MNHEY and CDR2 SMNVEV (reference sequence). The CDR3 is 13 residues long. The CDR3 sequence is CASSLSRGDEQFF. CDR3 bases: TGTGCCAGCAGTTTATCGAGGGGCGATGAGCAGTTCTTC.

The chain carries TRBV19 and TRBJ1-5; possibly TRBD1 for D (6 bases). With 4 bases removed from V and 6 bases from J, the gap between germline ends came to 16 bases. Germline V gene lookup returns CDR1 LNHDA and CDR2 SQIVND (reference sequence). This CDR3 has 15 residues. In nucleotides, the CDR3 is TGTGCCAGTAGTAATAGAGGACAGCCCTTTCAGCCCCAGCATTTT. It specifies CASSNRGQPFQPQHF.

The chain recombines TRBV5-4 with TRBJ2-2, with D uncertain. V was pared by 1 base and J by 8 bases, with 12 bases between. Looked up from germline, CDR1 is SGHNT and CDR2 is YYREEE (reference sequence). This CDR3 comprises 14 residues. DNA for the CDR3: TGTGCCAGCAGCTTGAGCAGGTCGGAGGGGGAGCTGTTTTTT. This gives the protein CASSLSRSEGELFF.

This chain joins TRBV4-2 and TRBJ2-2; D gene unclear. Per germline, CDR1 LGHNA and CDR2 YNFKEQ. Trimming removed 0 bases at V and 0 bases at J, with 8 bases between. The CDR3 extends over 16 amino acids. CDR3 sequence reads: CASSQDMLSNTGELFF. Here the CDR3 DNA reads TGTGCCAGCAGCCAAGATATGCTATCGAACACCGGGGAGCTGTTTTTT.